The 2 T cell receptor beta chains below all came from one sample that was sequenced in a study of T cells after yellow fever vaccination. TCRdb fed the 5' RACE reads into MiXCR, producing one record per CDR3 protein. The sample has a few hundred thousand distinct CDR3 sequences; around 12% are singletons. The sequences come from CD4+ T cells sorted from PBMCs, collected 15 days after the yellow fever booster vaccination. The receptors stem from a man between 18 and 35 years old who received the YFV17D yellow fever vaccine.

This clonotype has only a few counts. V and J are TRBV4-1 and TRBJ2-5; D remains ambiguous. Germline V gene sequence: CDR1 MGHRA, CDR2 YSYEKL. V was shortened by 0 bases and J by 2 bases, with 10 bases between the two germline ends. This CDR3 is 15 amino acids long. CDR3 bases: TGCGCCAGCAGCCAAGAGGGCAGTCGGCAAGAGACCCAGTACTTC. It codes for CASSQEGSRQETQYF.

The chain combines TRBV7-9 with TRBJ2-7; maybe TRBD1 (6 bases). CDR3 size: 13 residues. Per the germline V gene, CDR1 is SEHNR and CDR2 is FQNEAQ (reference sequence). Trimming took 4 bases from V and 5 from J, leaving 12 bases between them. The CDR3 loop is CASSSRTADEQYF. Here the CDR3 DNA reads TGTGCCAGCAGCTCCCGGACAGCTGACGAGCAGTACTTC. The variable domain in full, completed from reference TRBV7-9 and TRBJ2-7, reads DTGVSQNPRHKITKRGQNVTFRCDPISEHNRLYWYRQTLGQGPEFLTYFQNEAQLEKSRLLSDRFSAERPKGSFSTLEIQRTEQGDSAMYLCASSSRTADEQYFGPGTRLTVT.